A single sample is the source of the 19 T cell receptor beta chains below, sequenced in a study of cytomegalovirus exposure and HLA in healthy donors. The study ran its PCR with 60 Vbeta and 13 Jbeta primers. The assay was immunoSEQ multiplex PCR, and TCRdb's table has in-frame clones only and misses some. Among about 150,000 clones listed, around four fifths were seen once. The sample comprised PBMCs. These receptors originate from a woman aged 45-65 years in good health and CMV-seropositive.

This clone was detected a few times. The J gene is TRBJ1-2, the V gene TRBV28, with D uncertain. The CDR3 is 12 amino acids. Trimming pared 7 bases from V and 5 bases from J, leaving 11 bases between. CDR1 and CDR2 (germline): MDHEN, SYDVKM. The CDR3: CASTLAGYGYTF. DNA of the CDR3: TGTGCCAGCACCCTAGCGGGATATGGCTACACCTTC.

The V gene is TRBV5-1, the J gene TRBJ2-1, with 13 bases matching TRBD2. The germline gives CDR1 SGHRS, CDR2 YFSETQ. The CDR3 loop spans 15 amino acids. V trimming: 4 bases; J trimming: 5 bases; junction bases outside the gene matches: 3. The CDR3 reads CASSPGTSGDNEQFF. The DNA of the CDR3 is TGCGCCAGCAGCCCCGGGACTAGCGGGGACAATGAGCAGTTCTTC.

The chain is built from TRBV7-9 and TRBJ2-5; TRBD2 agrees at 7 bases. The CDR3 is made up of 13 amino acids. Germline V gene data show CDR1 as SEHNR and CDR2 as FQNEAQ (reference sequence). The trim removed 5 bases at V and 2 bases at J, leaving 2 bases unmatched. In DNA, the CDR3 is TGTGCCAGCAGCGCTAGCGGACAAGAGACCCAGTACTTC. It codes for CASSASGQETQYF. Full variable domain (missing parts from reference TRBV7-9 and TRBJ2-5): DTGVSQNPRHKITKRGQNVTFRCDPISEHNRLYWYRQTLGQGPEFLTYFQNEAQLEKSRLLSDRFSAERPKGSFSTLEIQRTEQGDSAMYLCASSASGQETQYFGPGTRLLVL.

This clone was detected a few times. The chain carries TRBV5-1 and TRBJ1-2; possible D gene TRBD1, 6 bases. V was shortened by 3 bases and J by 4 bases, with 10 bases between the two germline ends. The CDR3 sequence is 13 residues long. The germline V gene encodes CDR1 SGHRS and CDR2 YFSETQ. CDR3 residues: CASSSEGGYGYTF. CDR3 nucleotide sequence: TGCGCCAGCAGCTCCGAAGGGGGCTATGGCTACACCTTC.

This chain joins TRBV7-9 and TRBJ1-2; D not certain. Germline V lookup: CDR1 SEHNR, CDR2 FQNEAQ (reference sequence). The CDR3 spans 14 residues. The V gene lost 7 bases and the J gene lost 2 bases, with 14 bases spanning the gap. The CDR3 is CASTPTGSNYGYTF. The CDR3 DNA reads TGTGCCAGCACTCCGACCGGGTCCAACTATGGCTACACCTTC. Based on the CDR3 plus reference TRBV7-9 and TRBJ1-2, the full variable domain is DTGVSQNPRHKITKRGQNVTFRCDPISEHNRLYWYRQTLGQGPEFLTYFQNEAQLEKSRLLSDRFSAERPKGSFSTLEIQRTEQGDSAMYLCASTPTGSNYGYTFGSGTRLTVV.

The rearrangement uses TRBV9 and TRBJ1-2, with D tentatively TRBD1 (5 bases). This CDR3 spans 15 amino acids. The ends were cut back, 3 bases at V and 3 bases at J, with 15 bases in the middle. From germline, CDR1 is SGDLS and CDR2 YYNGEE. Here the CDR3 reads CASSGDRGEYYGYTF. The CDR3 nucleotides are TGTGCCAGCAGCGGTGATCGGGGGGAATACTATGGCTACACCTTC.

This chain connects TRBV7-2 to TRBJ2-7; maybe TRBD2 (6 bases). The CDR3 has 15 amino acids. The germline gives CDR1 SGHTA, CDR2 FQGNSA. V was trimmed by 3 bases and J by 3 bases, leaving 15 bases between them. CDR3: CASSFGLGGIYEQYF. The DNA of the CDR3 is TGTGCCAGCAGCTTCGGTTTGGGGGGAATCTACGAGCAGTACTTC. The full variable domain, its missing parts supplied by reference TRBV7-2 and TRBJ2-7, is GAGVSQSPSNKVTEKGKDVELRCDPISGHTALYWYRQSLGQGLEFLIYFQGNSAPDKSGLPSDRFSAERTGGSVSTLTIQRTQQEDSAVYLCASSFGLGGIYEQYFGPGTRLTVT.

The chain couples TRBV11-2 to TRBJ1-1; possible D gene TRBD1, 6 bases. Trimming cost V 1 base and J 3 bases, with 12 bases left between them. CDR3 length: 15 residues. The germline V gene has CDR1 SGHAT and CDR2 FQNNGV. The CDR3 reads CASSLAQDSYTEAFF. CDR3 sequence (DNA): TGTGCCAGCAGCTTAGCTCAGGACAGCTACACTGAAGCTTTCTTT.

This clone occurred once. This rearrangement joins TRBV4-1 to TRBJ1-3; D is unclear. This CDR3 comprises 15 residues. The germline gives CDR1 MGHRA, CDR2 YSYEKL. With 6 bases removed from V and 0 bases from J, the gap between germline ends came to 12 bases. The CDR3 nucleotides read TGCGCCAGCAGTATTTTTGCGGTCTCTGGAAACACCATATATTTT. This gives the protein CASSIFAVSGNTIYF.

This chain joins TRBV5-4 and TRBJ2-5, with D perhaps matching TRBD2 (6 bases). This CDR3 is built from 16 residues. CDR1 SGHNT and CDR2 YYREEE come from the germline V gene (reference sequence). The V end was cut by 2 bases, the J end by 3 bases, with 17 bases between. CDR3 in amino acids: CASSFRISGREETQYF. The CDR3 DNA is TGTGCCAGCAGCTTCCGGATCAGCGGGCGCGAAGAGACCCAGTACTTC.

This clone occurred many times. This rearrangement joins TRBV25-1 to TRBJ2-2; D is undetermined. The germline gives CDR1 MGHDK, CDR2 SYGVNS. Trimming stripped 8 bases from V and 7 bases from J, with 8 bases between. CDR3 length: 11 amino acids. The CDR3 nucleotides are TGTGCCAGCGATCCGGGCGGGGAGCTGTTTTTT. Its protein product is CASDPGGELFF.

The chain joins TRBV28 to TRBJ2-5; possible D gene TRBD1, 5 bases. This CDR3 comprises 14 residues. The ends were cut back, 0 bases at V and 2 bases at J, with 7 bases in the middle. Germline V gene sequence: CDR1 MDHEN, CDR2 SYDVKM. The CDR3 loop is CASSLWGRQETQYF. CDR3 DNA sequence: TGTGCCAGCAGTTTATGGGGGCGACAAGAGACCCAGTACTTC.

The chain uses TRBV25-1 and TRBJ1-2; possibly TRBD1 for D (6 bases). V lost 2 bases and J 4 bases, leaving 17 bases between the germline ends. Germline CDR1 MGHDK, CDR2 SYGVNS. The CDR3 has 16 amino acids. This CDR3 reads CASSESEWGGGYGYTF. CDR3 DNA sequence: TGTGCCAGCAGTGAAAGTGAATGGGGGGGCGGCTATGGCTACACCTTC.

V gene TRBV11-2 combines with J gene TRBJ2-1; 9 nucleotides agree with TRBD2. CDR1 and CDR2 (germline): SGHAT, FQNNGV. The CDR3 loop spans 15 amino acids. V shed 5 bases and J 8 bases; nucleotides not matched to a gene: 10. The CDR3 region is CASSLGLAQRYEQFF. The CDR3, as DNA: TGTGCCAGCAGCCTCGGACTAGCGCAGAGGTATGAGCAGTTCTTC.

J is TRBJ2-7 and V is TRBV5-1; 10 positions agree with TRBD2. CDR1 and CDR2 (germline): SGHRS, YFSETQ. This CDR3 contains 16 residues. The junction had 9 bases not matched to a gene; V was cut back by 4 bases and J by 2 bases. The CDR3 is CASSLAGASATYEQYF. CDR3 in DNA: TGCGCCAGCAGCCTAGCGGGGGCCTCCGCAACCTACGAGCAGTACTTC.

The CDR3 bases are TGTGCCAGCAGCAAAGCCCGGGCGGGGGGCGGCGGAGAGACCCAGTACTTC. Amino acid sequence: CASSKARAGGGGETQYF. The V and J genes are TRBV21-1 and TRBJ2-5; the table gives TRBD2 as D, unverified against the DNA. TRBV21-1 is noted as a pseudogene. The CDR3 has 17 residues.

For this clone: Other DNA variants within this sample encode the same CDR3. The chain links TRBV19 to TRBJ2-7, with TRBD2 as a possible D gene (5 bases). Trimming left V 1 base short and J 0 bases short, with 7 bases between. Germline CDR1 LNHDA, CDR2 SQIVND (reference sequence). The CDR3 length is 14 residues. CDR3 in amino acids: CASSIGGSSYEQYF. The CDR3, as DNA: TGTGCCAGTAGTATAGGAGGGTCCTCCTACGAGCAGTACTTC.

In its sample, this clone was seen a few times. The chain couples TRBV19 to TRBJ2-3, with TRBD1 matching over 10 bases. The J segment lost 4 bases and the V segment lost 6 bases, leaving 4 bases of the junction unmatched. Germline V CDR1 and CDR2: LNHDA, SQIVND (reference sequence). This CDR3 is built from 14 residues. The DNA for the CDR3 is TGTGCCAGTAGCGGGACAGGGGAGGCAGATACGCAGTATTTT. Translation gives CASSGTGEADTQYF.

This chain uses TRBV2 with TRBJ2-5, with 10 bases matching TRBD1. V lost 5 bases and J lost 6; bases outside the gene matches: 6. Germline CDR1 is SNHLY and CDR2 is FYNNEI. The CDR3 runs 14 residues. The CDR3: CASSPGTGVKTQYF. CDR3 DNA: TGTGCCAGCAGTCCCGGGACAGGGGTAAAGACCCAGTACTTC.